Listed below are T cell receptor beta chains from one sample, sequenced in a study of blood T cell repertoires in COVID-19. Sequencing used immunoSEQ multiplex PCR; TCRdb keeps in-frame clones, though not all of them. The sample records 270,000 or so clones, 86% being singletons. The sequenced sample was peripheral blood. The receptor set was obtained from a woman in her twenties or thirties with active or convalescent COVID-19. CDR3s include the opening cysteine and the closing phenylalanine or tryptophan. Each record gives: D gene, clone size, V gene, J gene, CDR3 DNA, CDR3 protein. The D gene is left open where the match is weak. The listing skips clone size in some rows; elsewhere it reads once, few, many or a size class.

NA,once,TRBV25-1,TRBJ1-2,TGTGCCAGCAGTGGGAGGTATGGATATGGCTACACCTTC,CASSGRYGYGYTF
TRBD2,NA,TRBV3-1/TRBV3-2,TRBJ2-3,TGTGCCAGCAGCCAAGATCCCTCGGGGGGGGGAAGCACAGATACGCAGTATTTT,CASSQDPSGGGSTDTQYF
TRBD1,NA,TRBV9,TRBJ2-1,TGTGCCAGCAGCGGACCAGGGGGAGCCTACAATGAGCAGTTCTTC,CASSGPGGAYNEQFF
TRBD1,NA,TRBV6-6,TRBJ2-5,TGTGCCAGCAGTCGGACAGGGGAGGAGACCCAGTACTTC,CASSRTGEETQYF
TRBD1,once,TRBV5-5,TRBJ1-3,TGTGCCAGCAGCTCTCGACAGGGCTCAATATATTTT,CASSSRQGSIYF
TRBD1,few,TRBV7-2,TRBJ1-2,TGTGCCAGCAGCCCCGGACGGACAGGGGACTACTATGGCTACACCTTC,CASSPGRTGDYYGYTF
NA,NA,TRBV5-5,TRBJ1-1,TGTGCCAGCAGCTGGGGACAAAACACTGAAGCTTTCTTT,CASSWGQNTEAFF
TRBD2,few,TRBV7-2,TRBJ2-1,TGTGCCAGCAGCGTAGCTAGCGGGGGGGCGGATGAGCAGTTCTTC,CASSVASGGADEQFF
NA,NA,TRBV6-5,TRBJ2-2,TGTGCCAGCAGGGAGCAAACAACGAACACCGGGGAGCTGTTTTTT,CASREQTTNTGELFF
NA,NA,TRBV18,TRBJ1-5,TGTGCCAGCTCACCGTTACAGGGAAGTCAGCCCCAGCATTTT,CASSPLQGSQPQHF
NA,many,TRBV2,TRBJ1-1,TGTGCCAGCAGACTCGGATGGGGGGGAAACACTGAAGCTTTCTTT,CASRLGWGGNTEAFF
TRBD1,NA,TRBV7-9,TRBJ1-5,TGTGCCAGCAGCGCGTCCGGGACAGGGCTTCTTAATCAGCCCCAGCATTTT,CASSASGTGLLNQPQHF
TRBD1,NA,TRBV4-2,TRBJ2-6,TGTGCCAGCAGCCAAGACGGGACAGGGCTATCTGGGGCCAACGTCCTGACTTTC,CASSQDGTGLSGANVLTF
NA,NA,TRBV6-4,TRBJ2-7,TGTGCCAGCAGTGTTGGGGCAGGGACCTACGAGCAGTACTTC,CASSVGAGTYEQYF
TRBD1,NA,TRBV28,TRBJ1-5,TGTGCCAGCACCGGTCGACAGGGCCTTTATAGCAATCAGCCCCAGCATTTT,CASTGRQGLYSNQPQHF
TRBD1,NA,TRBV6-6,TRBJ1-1,TGTGCCATCAGGGGGCCCGATACTGAAGCTTTCTTT,CAIRGPDTEAFF
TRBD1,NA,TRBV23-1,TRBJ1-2,TGCGCCAGCAGTCAGGGGACAGCTCTCTATGGCTACACCTTC,CASSQGTALYGYTF